This T cell receptor beta chain was obtained from a study of T-cell memory formation after mild COVID-19. Across the study: Largely donor-specific sequence clusters came from two donors. Overall study results and limits: The finding that pre-infection memory included some responding clones suggested that cross-reactive memory joined. Contracting CD4+ clones were located mainly in CM and EM, and CD8+ clones in EMRA.

This clonotype has a handful of counts. Its antigen is not known. A 5'RACE reaction primed in the constant segment made cDNA libraries of TCR alpha and TCR beta, and these carried sample barcodes and UMIs. One entry per CDR3 protein, called by TCRdb with MiXCR from the 5' RACE reads. In the table there are 450,000 or so distinct CDR3 sequences, roughly 25% of which are singletons. The sequence was collected from an adult woman who had mild COVID-19 (a few samples of this study predate the infection). Cell type and time point are not known. Sequencing was performed on PBMCs or a T cell subset sorted from them (not recorded which).

The CDR3: CSAISFTPSGANVLTF. The CDR3 DNA reads as TGCAGTGCTATATCGTTTACTCCCTCTGGGGCCAACGTCCTGACTTTC. V usage is TRBV20-1 and J usage is TRBJ2-6; no definite D call. V lost 4 bases and J 0 bases, leaving 13 bases between the germline ends. Germline V CDR1 and CDR2: DFQATT, SNEGSKA (reference sequence). CDR3 length: 16 residues.